This TCR beta chain comes out of a study of blood T cell repertoires in COVID-19. Study-level information: Researchers got acute and convalescent COVID-19 samples from the United States, Italy and Spain. PBMCs, B-cell-depleted T cells, or T cells were the source of the cDNA or gDNA that made up the material.

The germline V gene encodes CDR1 MNHEY and CDR2 SVGEGT. V was clipped by 4 bases and J by 0 bases; unmatched bases: 8. CDR3 length equals 19 residues. As handled by the study authors: Nucleated cell counts were estimated from reference gene primer amplification. Sequencing was performed with immunoSEQ multiplex PCR; in TCRdb, only in-frame clones are kept and a portion is missing. The V and J calls and clone size come from that table; D and trimming were worked out from the DNA. This sample has a few hundred thousand clones, with roughly four fifths found just once. All enrollees were roughly 18 to 89 years old and from some 24 US areas. This clone was picked up one time.

This sequence joins TRBV6-2 or TRBV6-3 and TRBJ2-1, with 14 bases lining up with TRBD2. Sequenced: PBMCs or T cells enriched from blood (not recorded which). The receptor comes from a young man with acute COVID-19. CDR3: CASSFPGTSGGSSYNEQFF. The CDR3 DNA is TGTGCCAGCAGTTTCCCTGGGACTAGCGGGGGTAGCTCCTACAATGAGCAGTTCTTC.